The 3 T cell receptor beta chains reported below all come from one sample, sequenced in a study of cytomegalovirus exposure and HLA in healthy donors. 60 Vbeta and 13 Jbeta primers were used in PCR. Only in-frame clones appear in the TCRdb table, and some are missing; sequencing was by immunoSEQ multiplex PCR. Among some 92,000 clones listed, around 72% were seen once. The specimen was PBMCs. The receptors derive from a man younger than 35 in good health and CMV-seropositive.

This chain uses TRBV10-2 with TRBJ2-7, with TRBD1 matching 9 bases. The CDR3 is 14 residues long. Germline V gene data show CDR1 as WSHSY and CDR2 as SAAADI. Trimming at V came to 5 bases and at J to 4 bases, leaving 6 bases not matched to a gene. The CDR3: CASSPGTGIYEQYF. CDR3 coding DNA: TGCGCCAGCAGTCCCGGGACAGGGATATACGAGCAGTACTTC.

This chain uses TRBV7-6 with TRBJ2-5, with 8 bases that match TRBD2. The CDR3 is 17 amino acids. V lost 4 bases, J lost 0 bases, and 10 bases stayed unmatched. CDR1 and CDR2 (germline): SGHVS, FNYEAQ. The CDR3 reads CASSSRSGGLYQETQYF. In nucleotides, the CDR3 is TGTGCCAGCAGCTCGAGGTCGGGGGGGTTATACCAAGAGACCCAGTACTTC. Full variable domain (rest looked up from reference TRBV7-6 and TRBJ2-5): GAGVSQSPRYKVTKRGQDVALRCDPISGHVSLYWYRQALGQGPEFLTYFNYEAQQDKSGLPNDRFSAERPEGSISTLTIQRTEQRDSAMYRCASSSRSGGLYQETQYFGPGTRLLVL.

The J gene is TRBJ2-7, the V gene TRBV6-5; D is perhaps TRBD1 (5 bases). Per germline, CDR1 MNHEY and CDR2 SVGAGI. V lost 5 bases and J lost 5, with 13 bases in between. This CDR3 is built from 13 residues. Written as DNA, the CDR3 is TGTGCCAGCAGTAACAGGCCTGGACACGAGCAGTACTTC. Translation: CASSNRPGHEQYF.